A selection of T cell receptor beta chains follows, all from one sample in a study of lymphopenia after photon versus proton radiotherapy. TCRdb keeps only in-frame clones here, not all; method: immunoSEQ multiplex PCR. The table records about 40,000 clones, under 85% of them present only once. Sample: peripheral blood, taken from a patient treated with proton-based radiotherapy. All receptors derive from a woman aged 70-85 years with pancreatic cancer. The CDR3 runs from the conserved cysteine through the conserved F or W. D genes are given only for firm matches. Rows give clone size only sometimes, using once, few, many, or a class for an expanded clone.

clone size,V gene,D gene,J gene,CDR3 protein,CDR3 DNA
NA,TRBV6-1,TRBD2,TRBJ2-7,CASSPNLAGHYEQYF,TGTGCCAGCAGCCCAAATCTAGCGGGACACTACGAGCAGTACTTC
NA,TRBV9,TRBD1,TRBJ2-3,CASQRTGRTDTQYF,TGTGCCAGCCAGAGGACAGGGAGGACAGATACGCAGTATTTT
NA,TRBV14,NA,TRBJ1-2,CASSQDVGGRDYGYTF,TGTGCCAGCAGCCAAGATGTCGGGGGGCGAGACTATGGCTACACCTTC
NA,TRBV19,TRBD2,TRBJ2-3,CASSIPTVGGSLVPADTQYF,TGTGCCAGTAGTATTCCCACGGTCGGCGGGAGTCTGGTTCCTGCAGATACGCAGTATTTT
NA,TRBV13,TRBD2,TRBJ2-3,CASSPATSGDRASSTDTQYF,TGTGCCAGCAGCCCCGCCACTAGCGGAGACCGGGCCTCTAGCACAGATACGCAGTATTTT
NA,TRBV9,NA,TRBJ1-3,CASSVSLGISGNTIYF,TGTGCCAGCAGCGTCAGCCTAGGGATCTCTGGAAACACCATATATTTT
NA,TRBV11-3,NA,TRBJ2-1,CASSSPTLRESLF,TGTGCCAGCAGCTCCCCCACTCTGCGGGAATCTCTCTTC
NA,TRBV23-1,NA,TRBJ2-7,CASSRSTDTSSYEQYF,TGCGCCAGCAGTCGCTCTACTGACACGAGCTCCTACGAGCAGTACTTC
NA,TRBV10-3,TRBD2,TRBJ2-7,CAIGLAGGAYEQYF,TGTGCCATCGGACTAGCGGGAGGGGCCTACGAGCAGTACTTC
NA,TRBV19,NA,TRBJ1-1,CASSSSTTQRYTEAFF,TGTGCCAGTAGTAGCAGCACCACACAGCGGTACACTGAAGCTTTCTTT
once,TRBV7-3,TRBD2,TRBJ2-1,CASSLGLAGLNEQFF,TGTGCCAGCAGCTTGGGACTAGCGGGTCTGAATGAGCAGTTCTTC
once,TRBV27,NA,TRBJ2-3,CASSLSNLGRTQYF,TGTGCCAGCAGTTTAAGTAACCTCGGCAGAACGCAGTATTTT
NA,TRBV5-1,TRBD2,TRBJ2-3,CASSGGGLAGERTQYF,TGCGCCAGCAGCGGCGGTGGACTAGCGGGAGAGCGCACGCAGTATTTT
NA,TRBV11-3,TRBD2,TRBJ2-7,CASSKKASGSSYEQYF,TGTGCCAGCAGCAAAAAGGCTAGCGGGAGTAGTTACGAGCAGTACTTC
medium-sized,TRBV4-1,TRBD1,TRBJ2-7,CASSQVGTGGSPYEQYF,TGCGCCAGCAGCCAAGTCGGGACAGGGGGCTCCCCCTACGAGCAGTACTTC
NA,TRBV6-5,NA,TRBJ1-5,CASSAWGISNQPQHF,TGTGCCAGCAGTGCCTGGGGGATTAGCAATCAGCCCCAGCATTTT
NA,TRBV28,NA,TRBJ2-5,CASSLIQVSVFLYF,TGTGCCAGCAGTTTAATCCAGGTTTCAGTCTTCCTCTACTTC
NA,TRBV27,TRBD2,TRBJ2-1,CASSLETSGYETNEQFF,TGTGCCAGCAGTTTAGAGACTAGCGGGTACGAGACTAATGAGCAGTTCTTC
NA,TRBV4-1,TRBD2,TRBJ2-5,CASSQVNLGLAGGETQYF,TGCGCCAGCAGCCAAGTTAATCTGGGACTAGCGGGAGGGGAGACCCAGTACTTC
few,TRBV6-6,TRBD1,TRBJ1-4,CASDATGNPEKLFF,TGTGCCAGCGACGCGACAGGGAACCCTGAAAAACTGTTTTTT
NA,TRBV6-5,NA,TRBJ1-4,CASRSRGGNEKLFF,TGTGCCAGCAGATCAAGGGGGGGTAATGAAAAACTGTTTTTT
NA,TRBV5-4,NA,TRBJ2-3,CASSLGHGTQYF,TGTGCCAGCAGCTTGGGGCACGGTACGCAGTATTTT